A single sample is the source of the 13 T cell receptor beta chains below, sequenced in a study of blood T cell repertoires in COVID-19. TCRdb's table, derived via immunoSEQ multiplex PCR, lists solely in-frame clones and lacks some. This sample has fewer than 200,000 clones, with about 85% found just once. Material for sequencing was peripheral blood. The source is a man in his 60s with active or convalescent COVID-19.

The chain carries TRBV6-6 and TRBJ1-6; D is uncertain. With 8 bases removed from V and 7 bases from J, the gap between germline ends came to 12 bases. Germline V gene sequence: CDR1 MNHNY, CDR2 SVGAGI (reference sequence). There are 13 residues in the CDR3. The CDR3 DNA sequence: TGTGCCAGCCTCCGCGGGAGAAATTCACCCCTCCACTTT. This translates into CASLRGRNSPLHF.

The chain carries TRBV6-5 and TRBJ1-5; TRBD1 matches 7 bases. V trimming: 6 bases; J trimming: 1 base; junction bases outside the gene matches: 3. Germline V CDR1 and CDR2: MNHEY, SVGAGI. The CDR3 length is 14 residues. The CDR3 nucleotides read TGTGCCAGCAGCCCGGACAGGAGCAATCAGCCCCAGCATTTT. This encodes CASSPDRSNQPQHF.

The chain is built from TRBV5-1 and TRBJ2-5; 8 bases line up with TRBD2. Germline values: CDR1 SGHRS, CDR2 YFSETQ. The CDR3 sequence is 15 residues long. V trimming: 5 bases; J trimming: 5 bases; junction bases outside the gene matches: 11. CDR3 amino acids: CASRSPPTSDETQYF. The DNA of the CDR3 is TGCGCCAGCAGATCCCCCCCGACTAGCGACGAGACCCAGTACTTC.

The CDR3 loop is CASSHRPRVFSETQYF. CDR3 sequence (DNA): TGTGCCAGCAGCCACCGACCCAGGGTTTTCTCAGAGACCCAGTACTTC. The chain employs TRBV14 and TRBJ2-5, with TRBD1 as a possible D gene (5 bases). Looked up from germline, CDR1 is SGHDN and CDR2 is FVKESK. V lost 3 bases and J 4 bases, leaving 18 bases between the germline ends. The CDR3 is 16 amino acids.

The genes are TRBV2 and TRBJ2-3; 7 nucleotides agree with TRBD2. CDR3 length: 14 amino acids. CDR1 and CDR2 from the germline V gene are SNHLY and FYNNEI. Trimming at V came to 5 bases and at J to 2 bases, leaving 4 bases not matched to a gene. Here the CDR3 DNA reads TGTGCCAGCAGTCGAGCGGGGACCACAGATACGCAGTATTTT. Amino acid sequence: CASSRAGTTDTQYF.

The V and J genes are TRBV6-5 and TRBJ2-2, with 12 bases aligning to TRBD2. This CDR3 contains 15 residues. Germline assignment: CDR1 MNHEY and CDR2 SVGAGI. The ends lost 4 bases at V and 7 bases at J; junction bases unmatched: 4. CDR3 region: CASSSSGGALGELFF. DNA for the CDR3: TGTGCCAGCAGTTCTAGCGGGGGGGCCCTCGGGGAGCTGTTTTTT.

On this clone: Other DNA sequences in the sample encode the same CDR3. The rearrangement joins TRBV5-1 to TRBJ2-7; no definite D call. This CDR3 contains 14 residues. Germline V gene sequence: CDR1 SGHRS, CDR2 YFSETQ. V gave up 0 bases and J gave up 0 bases, with 7 bases separating them. The CDR3: CASSLDPSSYEQYF. For the CDR3, the DNA is TGCGCCAGCAGCTTGGATCCGAGCTCCTACGAGCAGTACTTC. Combining the CDR3 with reference TRBV5-1 and TRBJ2-7 gives the whole variable domain KAGVTQTPRYLIKTRGQQVTLSCSPISGHRSVSWYQQTPGQGLQFLFEYFSETQRNKGNFPGRFSGRQFSNSRSEMNVSTLELGDSALYLCASSLDPSSYEQYFGPGTRLTVT.

This rearrangement joins TRBV4-1 to TRBJ1-5, with TRBD1 matching over 12 bases. Germline lookup yields CDR1 MGHRA and CDR2 YSYEKL. The J segment lost 6 bases and the V segment lost 0 bases, leaving 6 bases of the junction unmatched. This CDR3 comprises 17 residues. In nucleotides, the CDR3 is TGCGCCAGCAGCCAAGATGCGGGACAGGGGGCAAGTCAGCCCCAGCATTTT. The encoded protein is CASSQDAGQGASQPQHF.

V usage is TRBV6-6 and J usage is TRBJ2-2; 10 positions agree with TRBD2. The V and J ends lost 6 bases and 3 bases, in that order; junction bases with no gene match: 7. The CDR3 totals 16 residues. Germline loops: CDR1 MNHNY, CDR2 SVGAGI (reference sequence). In nucleotides, the CDR3 is TGTGCCAGCAGATTCCATCTAGCGGGGGACACCGGGGAGCTGTTTTTT. Translated, it gives CASRFHLAGDTGELFF.

The gene calls are TRBV14 and TRBJ1-4; 8 nucleotides align to TRBD1. This CDR3 is built from 15 residues. Trimming cost V 4 bases and J 5 bases; bases outside gene matches: 6. Germline CDR1 and CDR2: SGHDN and FVKESK. The CDR3 coding sequence is TGTGCCAGCAGCCCCATCGACAGGGGAAATGAAAAACTGTTTTTT. Protein product: CASSPIDRGNEKLFF.

The chain links TRBV19 to TRBJ1-1; 8 nucleotides agree with TRBD1. V was clipped by 10 bases and J by 3 bases; unmatched bases: 7. This CDR3 region has 13 residues. Germline loops: CDR1 LNHDA, CDR2 SQIVND (reference sequence). CDR3 in DNA: TGTGCCACCGCGTTGGACAGGGACACTGAAGCTTTCTTT. Encoded protein: CATALDRDTEAFF.

This CDR3 is CASSHISGAMETQYF. The CDR3 DNA reads as TGCGCCAGCAGCCATATTAGCGGGGCCATGGAGACCCAGTACTTC. The rearrangement uses TRBV4-1 and TRBJ2-5; 8 bases are a match to TRBD2. This CDR3 is 15 amino acids long. With 3 bases clipped from V and 5 bases from J, the junction kept 8 bases outside the gene matches. Germline values: CDR1 MGHRA, CDR2 YSYEKL.

The chain recombines TRBV9 with TRBJ2-3, with 7 bases that match TRBD2. The CDR3 length is 14 residues. CDR1 SGDLS and CDR2 YYNGEE come from the germline V gene. V dropped 3 bases and J dropped 3; count of bases not matched to a gene: 4. The CDR3 nucleotides read TGTGCCAGCAGCGGAACGGGACTAACAGATACGCAGTATTTT. As protein: CASSGTGLTDTQYF.